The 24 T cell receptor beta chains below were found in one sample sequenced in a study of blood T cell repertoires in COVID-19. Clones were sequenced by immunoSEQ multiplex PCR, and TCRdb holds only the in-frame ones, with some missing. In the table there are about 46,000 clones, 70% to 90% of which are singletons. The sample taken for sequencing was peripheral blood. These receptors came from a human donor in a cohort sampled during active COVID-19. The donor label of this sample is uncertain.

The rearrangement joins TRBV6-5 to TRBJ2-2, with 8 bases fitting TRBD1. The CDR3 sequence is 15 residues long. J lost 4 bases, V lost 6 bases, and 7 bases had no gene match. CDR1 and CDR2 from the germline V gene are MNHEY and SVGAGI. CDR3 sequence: CASRTYRGSTGELFF. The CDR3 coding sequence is TGTGCCAGCAGGACTTACAGGGGGTCCACCGGGGAGCTGTTTTTT.

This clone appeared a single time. The CDR3: CASSYASSSYNSPLHF. The CDR3, as DNA: TGTGCCAGCAGCTATGCCTCTAGCTCCTATAATTCACCCCTCCACTTT. The chain carries TRBV5-6 and TRBJ1-6; D unresolved. The V end lost 3 bases, the J end lost 0 bases, and 10 bases lay between the germline ends. From germline, CDR1 is SGHDT and CDR2 YYEEEE. This CDR3 is built from 16 residues.

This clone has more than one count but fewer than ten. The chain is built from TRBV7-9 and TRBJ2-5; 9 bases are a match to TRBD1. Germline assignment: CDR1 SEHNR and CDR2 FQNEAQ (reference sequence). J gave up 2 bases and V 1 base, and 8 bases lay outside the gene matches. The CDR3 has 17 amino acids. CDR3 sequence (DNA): TGTGCCAGCAGCTTAGTGGGACAGGGTTTTGGGCAAGAGACCCAGTACTTC. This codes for CASSLVGQGFGQETQYF.

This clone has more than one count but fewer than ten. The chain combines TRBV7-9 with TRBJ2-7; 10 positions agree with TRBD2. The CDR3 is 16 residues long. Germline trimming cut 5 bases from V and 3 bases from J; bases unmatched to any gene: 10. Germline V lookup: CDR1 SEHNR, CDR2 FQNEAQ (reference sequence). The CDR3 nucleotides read TGTGCCAGCAGCACCACTGAGCGGGGGGGTATCTACGAGCAGTACTTC. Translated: CASSTTERGGIYEQYF.

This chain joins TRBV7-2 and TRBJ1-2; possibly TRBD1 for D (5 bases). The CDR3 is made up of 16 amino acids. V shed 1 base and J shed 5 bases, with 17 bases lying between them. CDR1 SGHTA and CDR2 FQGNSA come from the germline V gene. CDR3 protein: CASSLGGVGGAYGYTF. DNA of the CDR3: TGTGCCAGCAGCTTAGGGGGTGTGGGAGGGGCGTATGGCTACACCTTC. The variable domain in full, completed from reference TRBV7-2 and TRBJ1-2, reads GAGVSQSPSNKVTEKGKDVELRCDPISGHTALYWYRQSLGQGLEFLIYFQGNSAPDKSGLPSDRFSAERTGGSVSTLTIQRTQQEDSAVYLCASSLGGVGGAYGYTFGSGTRLTVV.

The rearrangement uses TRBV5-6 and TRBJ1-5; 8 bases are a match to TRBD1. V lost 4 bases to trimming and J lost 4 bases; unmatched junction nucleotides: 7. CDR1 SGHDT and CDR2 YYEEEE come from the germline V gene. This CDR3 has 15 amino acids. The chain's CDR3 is CASSRTGRGNQPQHF. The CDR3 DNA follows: TGTGCCAGCAGCCGGACAGGGAGGGGAAATCAGCCCCAGCATTTT.

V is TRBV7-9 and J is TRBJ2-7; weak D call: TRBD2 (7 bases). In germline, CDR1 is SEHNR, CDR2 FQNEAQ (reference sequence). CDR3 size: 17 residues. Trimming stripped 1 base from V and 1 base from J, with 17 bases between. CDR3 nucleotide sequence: TGTGCCAGCAGCTTAGATGGGGGGGCCCCTTCATCCTACGAGCAGTACTTC. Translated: CASSLDGGAPSSYEQYF.

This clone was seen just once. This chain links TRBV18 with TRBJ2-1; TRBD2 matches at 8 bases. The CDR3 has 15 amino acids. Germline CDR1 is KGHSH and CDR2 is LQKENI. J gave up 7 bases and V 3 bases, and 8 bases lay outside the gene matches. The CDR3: CASSPLRGGLNEQFF. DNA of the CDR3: TGTGCCAGCTCACCTCTACGGGGGGGCCTAAATGAGCAGTTCTTC.

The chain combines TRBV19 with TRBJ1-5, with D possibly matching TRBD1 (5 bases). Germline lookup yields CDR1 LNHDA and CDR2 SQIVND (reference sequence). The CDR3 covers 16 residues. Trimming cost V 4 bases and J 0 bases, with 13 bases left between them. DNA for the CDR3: TGTGCCAGTAGTACCCTCCGGCAGGGTAGCAATCAGCCCCAGCATTTT. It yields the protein CASSTLRQGSNQPQHF.

The CDR3 protein is CASLNRDPYEQYF. Written as DNA, the CDR3 is TGTGCCAGCCTAAACAGGGATCCCTACGAGCAGTACTTC. The rearrangement links TRBV21-1 to TRBJ2-7; the D call of TRBD1 is as the table states it, not checked on the DNA. TRBV21-1 is labeled a pseudogene. The CDR3 is made up of 13 amino acids.

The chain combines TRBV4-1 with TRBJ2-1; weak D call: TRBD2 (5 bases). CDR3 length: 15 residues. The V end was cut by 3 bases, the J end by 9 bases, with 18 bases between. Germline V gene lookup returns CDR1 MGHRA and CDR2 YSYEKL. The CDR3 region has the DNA TGCGCCAGCAGCCACTCCGGGATTGTCGTTATTGAGCAGTTCTTC. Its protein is CASSHSGIVVIEQFF.

Here the CDR3 reads CASSLGTGERETQYF. Here the CDR3 DNA reads TGTGCCAGCAGCCTGGGGACAGGGGAGCGGGAGACCCAGTACTTC. This chain connects TRBV7-6 to TRBJ2-5; 10 bases are shared with TRBD1. V was pared by 5 bases and J by 5 bases, with 8 bases of the junction left unmatched. CDR3 length: 15 residues. Germline assignment: CDR1 SGHVS and CDR2 FNYEAQ.

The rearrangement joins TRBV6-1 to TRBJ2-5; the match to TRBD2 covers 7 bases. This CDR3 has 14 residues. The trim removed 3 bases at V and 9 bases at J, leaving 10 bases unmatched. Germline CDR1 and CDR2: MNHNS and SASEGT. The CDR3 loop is CASSDGWGREPQYF. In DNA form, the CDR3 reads TGTGCCAGCAGTGATGGATGGGGGAGGGAGCCCCAGTACTTC.

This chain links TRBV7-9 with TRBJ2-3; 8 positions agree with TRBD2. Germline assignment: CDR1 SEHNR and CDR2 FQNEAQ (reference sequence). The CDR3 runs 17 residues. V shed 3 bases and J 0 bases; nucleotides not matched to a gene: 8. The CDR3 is CASSFSGGGYSTDTQYF. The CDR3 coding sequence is TGTGCCAGCAGCTTCTCTGGCGGGGGGTATAGCACAGATACGCAGTATTTT.

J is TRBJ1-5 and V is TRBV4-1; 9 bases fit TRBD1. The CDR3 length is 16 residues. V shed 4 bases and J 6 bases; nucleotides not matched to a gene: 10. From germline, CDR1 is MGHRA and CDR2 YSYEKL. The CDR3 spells CASSPEGTGLGQPQHF. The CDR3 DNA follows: TGCGCCAGCAGCCCAGAAGGGACAGGGTTGGGTCAGCCCCAGCATTTT.

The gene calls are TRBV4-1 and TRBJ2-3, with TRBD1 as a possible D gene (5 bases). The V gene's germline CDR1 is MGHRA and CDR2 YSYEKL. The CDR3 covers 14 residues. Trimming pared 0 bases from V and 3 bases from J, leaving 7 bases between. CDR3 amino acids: CASSQDQGTDTQYF. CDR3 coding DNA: TGCGCCAGCAGCCAAGATCAGGGAACAGATACGCAGTATTTT.

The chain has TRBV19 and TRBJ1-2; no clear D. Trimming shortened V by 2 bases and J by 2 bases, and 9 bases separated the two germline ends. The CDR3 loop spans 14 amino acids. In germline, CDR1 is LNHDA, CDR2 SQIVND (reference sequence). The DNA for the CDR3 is TGTGCCAGTAGTATATGGTACAGCAACTATGGCTACACCTTC. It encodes CASSIWYSNYGYTF.

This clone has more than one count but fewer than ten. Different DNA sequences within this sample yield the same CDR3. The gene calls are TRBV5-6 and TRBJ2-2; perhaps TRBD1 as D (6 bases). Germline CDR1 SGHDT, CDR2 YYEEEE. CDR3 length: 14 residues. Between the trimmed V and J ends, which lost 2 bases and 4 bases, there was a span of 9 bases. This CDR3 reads CASSFDRSTGELFF. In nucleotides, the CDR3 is TGTGCCAGCAGCTTCGACAGGAGCACCGGGGAGCTGTTTTTT.

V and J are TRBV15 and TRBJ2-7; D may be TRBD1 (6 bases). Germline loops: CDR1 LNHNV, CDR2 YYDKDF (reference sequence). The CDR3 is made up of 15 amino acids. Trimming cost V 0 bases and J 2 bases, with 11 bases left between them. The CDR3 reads CATSRDPGQTYEQYF. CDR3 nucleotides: TGTGCCACCAGCAGAGATCCCGGACAGACCTACGAGCAGTACTTC.

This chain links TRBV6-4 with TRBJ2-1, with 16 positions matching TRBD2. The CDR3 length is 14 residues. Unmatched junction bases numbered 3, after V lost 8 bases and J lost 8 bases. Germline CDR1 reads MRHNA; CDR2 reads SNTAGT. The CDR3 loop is CASLGTSGGDEQFF. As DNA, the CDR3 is TGTGCCAGCCTGGGGACTAGCGGGGGGGATGAGCAGTTCTTC.

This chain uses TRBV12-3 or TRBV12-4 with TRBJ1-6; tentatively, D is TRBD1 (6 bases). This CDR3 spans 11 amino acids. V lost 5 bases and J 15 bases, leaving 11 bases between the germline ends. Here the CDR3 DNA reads TGTGCCAGCAGTGACAGGTACGGCCTCCACTTT. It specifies CASSDRYGLHF.

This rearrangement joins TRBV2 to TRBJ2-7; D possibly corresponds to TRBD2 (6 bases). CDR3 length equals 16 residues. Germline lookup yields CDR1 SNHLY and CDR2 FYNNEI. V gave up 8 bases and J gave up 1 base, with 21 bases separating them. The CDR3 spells CASGSPQVEGSYEQYF. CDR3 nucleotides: TGTGCCAGCGGCTCCCCACAGGTGGAGGGGTCCTACGAGCAGTACTTC.

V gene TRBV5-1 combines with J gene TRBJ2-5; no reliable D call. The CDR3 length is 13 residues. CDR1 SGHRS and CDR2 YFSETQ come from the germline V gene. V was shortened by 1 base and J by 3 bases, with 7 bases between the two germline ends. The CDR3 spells CASSLRVEETQYF. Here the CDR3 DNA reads TGCGCCAGCAGCTTGCGGGTCGAAGAGACCCAGTACTTC.

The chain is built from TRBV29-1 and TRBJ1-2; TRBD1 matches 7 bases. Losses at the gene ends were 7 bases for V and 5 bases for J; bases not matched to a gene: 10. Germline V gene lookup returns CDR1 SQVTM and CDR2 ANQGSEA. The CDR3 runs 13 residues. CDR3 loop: CSAVEGARYGYTF. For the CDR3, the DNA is TGCAGCGCAGTAGAGGGGGCGAGGTATGGCTACACCTTC. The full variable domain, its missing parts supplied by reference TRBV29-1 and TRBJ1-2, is SAVISQKPSRDICQRGTSLTIQCQVDSQVTMMFWYRQQPGQSLTLIATANQGSEATYESGFVIDKFPISRPNLTFSTLTVSNMSPEDSSIYLCSAVEGARYGYTFGSGTRLTVV.